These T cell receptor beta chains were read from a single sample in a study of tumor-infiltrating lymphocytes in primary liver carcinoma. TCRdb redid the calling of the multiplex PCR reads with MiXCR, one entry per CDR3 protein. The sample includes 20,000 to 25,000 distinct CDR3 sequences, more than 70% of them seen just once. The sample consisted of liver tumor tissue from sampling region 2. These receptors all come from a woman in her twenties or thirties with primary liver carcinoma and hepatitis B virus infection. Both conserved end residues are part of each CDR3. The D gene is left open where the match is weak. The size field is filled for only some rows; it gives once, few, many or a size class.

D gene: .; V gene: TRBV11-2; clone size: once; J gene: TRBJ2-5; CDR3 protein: CASRPRQIEIQYF; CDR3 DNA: TGTGCCAGCAGACCTAGACAGATAGAGATTCAGTACTTC
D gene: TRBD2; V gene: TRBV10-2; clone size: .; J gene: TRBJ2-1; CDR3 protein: CTSNKLTGGRNEQFF; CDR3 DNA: TGCACCAGCAATAAGCTAACGGGAGGACGAAATGAGCAGTTCTTC
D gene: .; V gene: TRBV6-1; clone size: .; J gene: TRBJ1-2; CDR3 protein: CASSEGFLVLRSNYGYTF; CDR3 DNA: TGTGCCAGCAGTGAAGGGTTCCTGGTCCTTAGGTCTAACTATGGATACACCTTC
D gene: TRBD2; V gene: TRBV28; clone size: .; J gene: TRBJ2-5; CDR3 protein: CASGLTGTGLAAQETQYF; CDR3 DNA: TGTGCCAGCGGTTTAACGGGTACGGGACTAGCTGCACAAGAGACCCAGTATTTC
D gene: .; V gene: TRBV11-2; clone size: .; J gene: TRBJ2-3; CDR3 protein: CASSLVARSTDTQCF; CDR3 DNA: TGTGCCAGCAGCTTAGTAGCGAGAAGTACAGATACGCAGTGTTTC
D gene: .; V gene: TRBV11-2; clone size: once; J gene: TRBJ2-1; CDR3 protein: CASRLLTGKGEQFF; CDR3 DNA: TGTGCCAGCAGGCTCTTAACGGGAAAGGGTGAGCAGTTCTTT
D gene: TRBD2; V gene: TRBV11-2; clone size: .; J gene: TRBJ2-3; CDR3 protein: CVSTSGSGRADMQYF; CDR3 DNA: TGTGTCAGCACCTCAGGAAGCGGGAGGGCAGATATGCAGTATTTT
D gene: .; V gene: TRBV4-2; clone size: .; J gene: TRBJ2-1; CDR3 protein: CASRRVVSVPSSYNEQFF; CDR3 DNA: TGTGCCAGCAGACGAGTAGTGAGCGTCCCAAGCTCCTACAATGAGCAGTTCTTC
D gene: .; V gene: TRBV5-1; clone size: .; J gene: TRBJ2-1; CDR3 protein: CASSLSREQFF; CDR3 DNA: TGCGCCAGCAGCTTATCGCGCGAGCAGTTCTTC
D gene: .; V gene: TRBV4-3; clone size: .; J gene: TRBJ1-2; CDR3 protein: CTSSAGLEIFGYTF; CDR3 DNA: TGCACCAGCAGCGCTGGGTTGGAGATCTTTGGCTACACCTTC
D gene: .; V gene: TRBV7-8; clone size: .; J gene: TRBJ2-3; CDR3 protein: CASSSLASGTQYF; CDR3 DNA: TGTGCCAGCAGCTCACTAGCATCAGGTACGCAGTATTTT
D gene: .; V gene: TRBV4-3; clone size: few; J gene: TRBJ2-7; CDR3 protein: CASSQVVTEGHISYEQYF; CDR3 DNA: TGCGCCAGCAGCCAAGTTGTGACGGAGGGTCACATTAGCTACGAGCAATACTTC
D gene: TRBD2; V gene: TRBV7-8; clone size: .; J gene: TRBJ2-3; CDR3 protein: CASSLGVGGSGDTQYF; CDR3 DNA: TGTGCCAGTAGCTTAGGAGTGGGAGGGTCTGGTGATACGCAGTATTTT
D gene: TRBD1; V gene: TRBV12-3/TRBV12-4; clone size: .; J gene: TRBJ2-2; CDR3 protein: CVISECTGVGELFF; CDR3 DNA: TGTGTCATCAGCGAGTGCACAGGGGTCGGGGAGCTGTTTTTT
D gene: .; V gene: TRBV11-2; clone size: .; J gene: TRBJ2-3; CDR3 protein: CASSLEARSTDTKYF; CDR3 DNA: TGTGCCAGCAGTTTAGAAGCGAGAAGCACAGATACGAAGTATTTT
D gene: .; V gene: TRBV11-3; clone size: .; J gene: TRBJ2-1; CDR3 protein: CASSFLANISYNEQSF; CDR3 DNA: TGTGCCAGCAGTTTCCTAGCGAATATATCCTACAATGAGCAGTCCTTC
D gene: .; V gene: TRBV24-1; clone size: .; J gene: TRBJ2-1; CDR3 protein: CATSDSGTHRWEEFF; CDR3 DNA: TGTGCCACCAGTGATTCCGGAACACACCGTTGGGAGGAGTTCTTC
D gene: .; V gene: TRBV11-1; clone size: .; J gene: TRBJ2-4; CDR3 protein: CASSLAVTGYGILYF; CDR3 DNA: TGTGCCAGCAGCTTAGCCGTGACAGGTTATGGCATCCTGTACTTC
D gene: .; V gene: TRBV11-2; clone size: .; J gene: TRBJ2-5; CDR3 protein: CASSCLTTAPETQYF; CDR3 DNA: TGTGCCAGCAGCTGTTTGACGACAGCCCCTGAGACCCAGTATTTC
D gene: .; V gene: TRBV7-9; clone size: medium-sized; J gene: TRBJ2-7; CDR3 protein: CASSLTGLYF; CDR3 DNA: TGTGCCAGCAGCTTAACAGGGCTGTACTTC
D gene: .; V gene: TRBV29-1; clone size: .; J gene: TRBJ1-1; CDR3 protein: CSGWIQGGIGTDAFF; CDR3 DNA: TGCAGCGGATGGATTCAAGGGGGTATAGGCACTGACGCTTTCTTT
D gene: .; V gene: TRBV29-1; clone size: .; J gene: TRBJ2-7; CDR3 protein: CSAEVLRWAHSYEQYF; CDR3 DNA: TGCAGCGCTGAAGTCCTGCGTTGGGCTCACTCCTACGAGCAGTACTTC
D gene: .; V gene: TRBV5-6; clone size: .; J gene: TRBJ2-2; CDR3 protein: CASILAPRVTGDLFF; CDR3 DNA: TGTGCCAGCATCTTAGCACCCAGAGTCACTGGGGATCTGTTTTTT
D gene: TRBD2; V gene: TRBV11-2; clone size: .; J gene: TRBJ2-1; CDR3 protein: CARSLLAGKGEQFF; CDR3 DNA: TGTGCTCGCAGCCTCTTAGCGGGAAAAGGTGAGCAGTTCTTC
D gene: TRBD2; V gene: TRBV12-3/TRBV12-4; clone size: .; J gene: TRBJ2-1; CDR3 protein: CASSLSRTSGLEQLF; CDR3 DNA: TGTGCCAGCAGTCTGTCCAGGACTAGCGGACTTGAGCAGCTCTTC
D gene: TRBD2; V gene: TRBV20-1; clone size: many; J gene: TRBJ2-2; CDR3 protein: CSGAGGATGELFF; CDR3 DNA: TGCAGTGGGGCGGGGGGCGCGACCGGGGAGCTGTTTTTT
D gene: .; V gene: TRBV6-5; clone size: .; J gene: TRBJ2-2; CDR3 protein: CASRPTQSGLGSDVYTGELFF; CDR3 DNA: TGTGCCAGCAGGCCTACTCAAAGTGGCCTCGGGAGCGATGTCTACACCGGGGAGCTGTTTTTT
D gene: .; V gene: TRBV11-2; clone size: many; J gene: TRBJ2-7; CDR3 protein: CTGSPASEQYF; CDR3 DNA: TGTACCGGCAGTCCAGCCAGTGAGCAGTACTTC
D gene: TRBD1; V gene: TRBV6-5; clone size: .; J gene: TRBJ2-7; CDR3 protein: CASSITTGAPHRGQYF; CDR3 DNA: TGTGCCAGCAGTATAACCACAGGGGCACCACATAGGGGGCAGTACTTC
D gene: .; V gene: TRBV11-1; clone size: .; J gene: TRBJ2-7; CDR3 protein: CGNSLEYVREQYF; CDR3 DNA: TGTGGCAACAGCTTAGAATACGTCCGCGAACAGTACTTC
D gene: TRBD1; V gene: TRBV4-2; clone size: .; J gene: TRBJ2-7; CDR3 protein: CTISQEYLGQGGPREQYF; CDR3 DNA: TGTACCATCAGCCAGGAATACCTAGGACAGGGGGGACCGCGCGAGCAGTACTTC
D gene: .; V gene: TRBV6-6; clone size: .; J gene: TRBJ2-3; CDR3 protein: CVSRSWEIHTRYF; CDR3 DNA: TGTGTCAGCAGGAGCTGGGAAATACATACGCGGTATTTT
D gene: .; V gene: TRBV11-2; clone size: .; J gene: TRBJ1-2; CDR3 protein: CANSLREANYGYTF; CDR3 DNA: TGTGCCAACAGCTTAAGGGAAGCCAACTATGGGTACACCTTC
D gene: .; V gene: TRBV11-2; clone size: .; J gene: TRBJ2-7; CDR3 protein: CADSAYYAQYF; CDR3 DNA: TGTGCCGACAGCGCTTACTACGCGCAGTACTTC
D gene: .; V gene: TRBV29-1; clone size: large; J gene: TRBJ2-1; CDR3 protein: CSVDQNEQFF; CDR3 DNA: TGCAGCGTAGATCAAAATGAGCAGTTCTTC
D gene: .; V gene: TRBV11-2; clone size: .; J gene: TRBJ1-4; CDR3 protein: CASSPCGGKLFF; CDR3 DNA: TGTGCCAGCAGTCCCTGCGGGGGAAAACTATTTTTT
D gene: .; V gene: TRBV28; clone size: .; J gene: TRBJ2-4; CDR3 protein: CASSHRGGARNIKYF; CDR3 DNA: TGTGCCAGCAGCCACAGGGGGGGGGCCAGAAACATTAAGTACTTC
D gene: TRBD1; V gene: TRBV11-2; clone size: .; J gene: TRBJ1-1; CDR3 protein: CARSARDRGRKRWTNTEAFF; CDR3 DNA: TGTGCCCGCAGCGCTCGGGACAGGGGGCGCAAGAGATGGACTAACACTGAAGCTTTCTTT
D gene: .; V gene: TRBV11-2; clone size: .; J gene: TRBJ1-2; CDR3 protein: CASSPCGGDWSYGYTF; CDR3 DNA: TGTGCCAGCAGCCCATGCGGCGGGGATTGGAGTTATGGCTACACCTTC
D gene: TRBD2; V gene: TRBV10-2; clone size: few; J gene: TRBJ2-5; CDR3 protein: CASSESGPHSGLAGGQETQYF; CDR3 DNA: TGCGCCAGCAGTGAGTCGGGACCCCACTCCGGACTAGCGGGAGGACAAGAGACCCAGTACTTC
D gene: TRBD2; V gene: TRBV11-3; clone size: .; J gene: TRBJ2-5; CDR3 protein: CASSPSSPAGVTGESQYF; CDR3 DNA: TGTGCCAGCAGCCCTAGTTCACCAGCGGGAGTTACCGGAGAGTCCCAGTACTTC
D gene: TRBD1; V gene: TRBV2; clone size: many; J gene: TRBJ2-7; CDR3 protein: CAARDRGFYEQYF; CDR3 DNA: TGTGCCGCGAGGGACAGGGGGTTCTACGAGCAGTACTTC
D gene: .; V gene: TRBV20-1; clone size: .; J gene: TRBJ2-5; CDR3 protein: CSAETGRLYQETQYF; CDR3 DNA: TGCAGTGCCGAAACGGGCAGACTATACCAAGAGACCCAGTACTTC
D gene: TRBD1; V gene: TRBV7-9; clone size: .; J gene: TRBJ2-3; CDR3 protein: CASSSRDREYLDTQYF; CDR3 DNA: TGTGCCAGTAGCTCCCGGGACAGGGAATACTTAGATACTCAGTATTTT
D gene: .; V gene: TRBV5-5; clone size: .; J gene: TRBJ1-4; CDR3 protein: CASSLTLCGRVATNERLFF; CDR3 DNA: TGTGCCAGCAGCTTGACGTTATGCGGACGGGTTGCAACTAATGAAAGACTGTTTTTT
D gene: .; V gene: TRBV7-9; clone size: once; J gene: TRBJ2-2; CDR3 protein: CARSSGTHTGELIF; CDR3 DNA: TGTGCCCGCAGCTCCGGTACGCACACCGGGGAGCTGATTTTT
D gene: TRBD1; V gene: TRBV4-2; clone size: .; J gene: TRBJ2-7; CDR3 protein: CASSQEHLGQGRPRGQYF; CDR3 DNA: TGTGCCAGTAGCCAGGAACACCTAGGACAGGGGAGACCGCGCGGGCAGTACTTC
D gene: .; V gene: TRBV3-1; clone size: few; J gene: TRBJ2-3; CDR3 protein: CASSQDTAGLLTDTQYF; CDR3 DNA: TGTGCCAGCAGCCAAGATACGGCGGGCCTACTCACAGATACGCAGTATTTT
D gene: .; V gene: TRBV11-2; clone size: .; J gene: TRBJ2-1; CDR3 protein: CARSLGQGFEQLF; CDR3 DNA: TGTGCCAGAAGCCTAGGGCAGGGGTTTGAGCAGCTCTTC
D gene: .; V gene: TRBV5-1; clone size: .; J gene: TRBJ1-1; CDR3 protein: CASTLGNEAFF; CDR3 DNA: TGCGCCAGCACCCTGGGTAATGAAGCTTTCTTT
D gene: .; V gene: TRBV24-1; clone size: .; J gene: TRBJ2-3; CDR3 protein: CITSDAIGTVTQYF; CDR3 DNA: TGTATCACCAGTGATGCTATCGGAACGGTGACGCAGTATTTT
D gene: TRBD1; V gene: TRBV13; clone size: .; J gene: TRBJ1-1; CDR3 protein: CVSMTGGANTETFF; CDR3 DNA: TGTGTCAGCATGACAGGGGGTGCAAACACTGAAACTTTCTTT
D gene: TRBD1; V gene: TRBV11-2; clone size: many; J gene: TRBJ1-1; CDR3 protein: CASRILGQGGEAFF; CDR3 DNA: TGTGCCAGCAGGATCCTAGGACAGGGCGGCGAAGCTTTCTTT